The 14 T cell receptor beta chains given below trace back to one sample, sequenced in a study of shared clonotypes between healthy human individuals. Sequencing was performed with immunoSEQ multiplex PCR; in TCRdb, only in-frame clones are kept and a portion is missing. Altogether 600,000 to 750,000 clones are present, 72% being singletons, with the ten largest covering over 1.5%. Material for sequencing was memory CD4+ T cells sorted from blood. The subset denotes: CD45RA-negative fraction. These receptors came from a woman under 40 in good health.

The J gene is TRBJ2-2, the V gene TRBV10-1, with TRBD1 matching over 10 bases. V was clipped by 2 bases and J by 7 bases; unmatched bases: 7. CDR1 is WNHNN and CDR2 is SYGVQD in the germline V gene (reference sequence). The CDR3 sequence is 16 residues long. In DNA, the CDR3 is TGCGCCAGCAGTGAGGCCTGGACAGGGGGTGGCGGGGAGCTGTTTTTT. It codes for CASSEAWTGGGGELFF.

Concerning this clone: The sample holds other DNA sequences that translate to the same CDR3. The chain uses TRBV28 and TRBJ1-3; no definite D call. The length of the CDR3 is 12 residues. Germline CDR1 is MDHEN and CDR2 is SYDVKM. The V end lost 2 bases, the J end lost 4 bases, and 3 bases lay between the germline ends. In nucleotides, the CDR3 is TGTGCCAGCAGTTTAGCCGGAAACACCATATATTTT. Protein product: CASSLAGNTIYF. Using reference TRBV28 and TRBJ1-3 for the parts outside the CDR3, the full variable domain is DVKVTQSSRYLVKRTGEKVFLECVQDMDHENMFWYRQDPGLGLRLIYFSYDVKMKEKGDIPEGYSVSREKKERFSLILESASTNQTSMYLCASSLAGNTIYFGEGSWLTVV.

This chain uses TRBV15 with TRBJ2-3, with 11 bases that match TRBD2. The CDR3 is 19 amino acids. Per germline, CDR1 LNHNV and CDR2 YYDKDF (reference sequence). With V trimmed by 1 base and J by 1 base, 10 bases remained unmatched. CDR3 coding DNA: TGTGCCACCAGCAGAGTTCGACTAGCGGGGAGTGGGGGCACAGATACGCAGTATTTT. The encoded protein is CATSRVRLAGSGGTDTQYF. The full variable domain, its missing parts supplied by reference TRBV15 and TRBJ2-3, is DAMVIQNPRYQVTQFGKPVTLSCSQTLNHNVMYWYQQKSSQAPKLLFHYYDKDFNNEADTPDNFQSRRPNTSFCFLDIRSPGLGDTAMYLCATSRVRLAGSGGTDTQYFGPGTRLTVL.

V is TRBV19 and J is TRBJ2-5; perhaps TRBD1 as D (6 bases). CDR3 length: 14 amino acids. Trimming shortened V by 5 bases and J by 5 bases, and 15 bases separated the two germline ends. CDR1 LNHDA and CDR2 SQIVND come from the germline V gene (reference sequence). This CDR3 reads CASSGVGGRETQYF. The CDR3 region has the DNA TGTGCCAGTAGTGGGGTAGGGGGTCGGGAGACCCAGTACTTC.

This clone occurred many times. The same CDR3 is also encoded by other DNA sequences in this sample. V gene TRBV10-1 combines with J gene TRBJ2-5; the D gene is possibly TRBD1 (5 bases). The CDR3 totals 13 residues. Per germline, CDR1 WNHNN and CDR2 SYGVQD (reference sequence). Between the trimmed V and J ends, which lost 0 bases and 5 bases, there was a span of 7 bases. In nucleotides, the CDR3 is TGCGCCAGCAGTGAGTCAGGGGCTGAGACCCAGTACTTC. The encoded protein is CASSESGAETQYF.

This rearrangement joins TRBV29-1 to TRBJ1-5; no reliable D call. The germline V gene has CDR1 SQVTM and CDR2 ANQGSEA. The CDR3 length is 12 residues. V gave up 7 bases and J gave up 4 bases, with 11 bases separating them. This CDR3 reads CSAMAGNQPQHF. The CDR3 DNA reads as TGCAGCGCCATGGCGGGGAATCAGCCCCAGCATTTT.

This clone has just one count. In nucleotides, the CDR3 is TGTGCCAGCTCACGAGGACAGGGTGGCACAGATACGCAGTATTTT. Translated: CASSRGQGGTDTQYF. V is TRBV18 and J is TRBJ2-3, with 8 bases lining up with TRBD1. The CDR3 consists of 15 residues. Trimming took 4 bases from V and 1 from J; bases not matched to a gene: 4. Germline values: CDR1 KGHSH, CDR2 LQKENI.

The genes are TRBV2 and TRBJ2-3; TRBD1 matches at 9 bases. The CDR3 runs to 14 residues. The junction had 7 bases not matched to a gene; V was cut back by 6 bases and J by 6 bases. The germline CDR1 and CDR2 sequences are SNHLY and FYNNEI. In DNA form, the CDR3 reads TGTGCCAGCAGACAACAGGGGGCGTCTGATACGCAGTATTTT. Translating it yields CASRQQGASDTQYF. The whole variable domain, remainder taken from reference TRBV2 and TRBJ2-3, is EPEVTQTPSHQVTQMGQEVILRCVPISNHLYFYWYRQILGQKVEFLVSFYNNEISEKSEIFDDQFSVERPDGSNFTLKIRSTKLEDSAMYFCASRQQGASDTQYFGPGTRLTVL.

Note on this clone: Other DNA sequences in the sample encode the same CDR3. The chain is built from TRBV14 and TRBJ1-3, with 10 bases lining up with TRBD1. The V and J ends lost 5 bases and 0 bases, in that order; junction bases with no gene match: 16. In germline, CDR1 is SGHDN, CDR2 FVKESK. The CDR3 covers 20 residues. CDR3 nucleotides: TGTGCCAGCAGCGTTGGAGCCGGGACAGGGGCTTTCTTCTCTGGAAACACCATATATTTT. Amino acid sequence: CASSVGAGTGAFFSGNTIYF.

This rearrangement joins TRBV5-1 to TRBJ2-2; D is perhaps TRBD1 or TRBD2 (5 bases each). CDR1 is SGHRS, CDR2 YFSETQ, per germline. This CDR3 comprises 16 residues. Deletions cut 0 bases from V and 4 bases from J, with 13 bases between. The CDR3 loop reads CASSLAGTTTTGELFF. The CDR3 DNA is TGCGCCAGCAGCTTGGCCGGGACCACTACCACCGGGGAGCTGTTTTTT.

The gene calls are TRBV13 and TRBJ2-7, with TRBD1 identical over 11 bases. Germline CDR1 reads PRHDT; CDR2 reads FYEKMQ (reference sequence). V shed 4 bases and J 0 bases; nucleotides not matched to a gene: 8. This CDR3 has 17 residues. CDR3 protein: CASSCDPGQGVSYEQYF. CDR3 sequence (DNA): TGTGCCAGCAGCTGTGACCCGGGACAGGGGGTCTCCTACGAGCAGTACTTC.

The gene calls are TRBV27 and TRBJ1-1; 9 bases align to TRBD1. Per the germline V gene, CDR1 is MNHEY and CDR2 is SMNVEV (reference sequence). The V segment lost 5 bases and the J segment 5 bases; nucleotides outside the gene matches: 6. This CDR3 is 14 amino acids long. CDR3 sequence: CASSSWDRETEAFF. The CDR3 coding sequence is TGTGCCAGCAGTAGCTGGGACAGGGAAACTGAAGCTTTCTTT.

V gene TRBV7-7 combines with J gene TRBJ1-1; D remains unclear. Germline assignment: CDR1 SSHAT and CDR2 FNYEAQ (reference sequence). Trimming shortened V by 2 bases and J by 6 bases, and 10 bases separated the two germline ends. CDR3 length: 13 amino acids. CDR3 coding DNA: TGTGCCAGCAGCTTAATCCGAGACCCTGAAGCTTTCTTT. It codes for CASSLIRDPEAFF.

The chain combines TRBV7-2 with TRBJ1-5; 11 bases map to TRBD1. This CDR3 comprises 17 residues. V shed 5 bases and J 6 bases; nucleotides not matched to a gene: 12. The germline gives CDR1 SGHTA, CDR2 FQGNSA. CDR3 sequence reads: CASSPAAGTGGGQPQHF. The CDR3 nucleotides read TGTGCCAGCAGCCCGGCCGCCGGGACAGGGGGAGGTCAGCCCCAGCATTTT.